The 21 T cell receptor beta chains listed next were all sequenced from one sample in a study of T cell responses to AZD1222 COVID-19 vaccine. The table came from immunoSEQ multiplex PCR; TCRdb's copy has only in-frame clones and leaves some out. The sample shows some 99,000 clones, about 88% of them seen only once. Sequences were derived from peripheral blood, sampled on day 0 of AZD1222 vaccination. These receptors came from an adult in good health.

A single count supports this clone. V and J are TRBV15 and TRBJ2-3, with 9 bases that match TRBD1. V was pared by 6 bases and J by 4 bases, with 5 bases of the junction left unmatched. Germline V gene data show CDR1 as LNHNV and CDR2 as YYDKDF (reference sequence). The CDR3 has 14 residues. The CDR3 here is CATRDRGKADTQYF. In DNA, the CDR3 is TGTGCCACCAGGGACAGGGGCAAAGCAGATACGCAGTATTTT.

In DNA form, the CDR3 reads TGTGCCAGTAGTTCCAGGTCTGGGGCCAACGTCCTGACTTTC. Amino acid sequence: CASSSRSGANVLTF. V is TRBV19 and J is TRBJ2-6; no reliable D call. This CDR3 contains 14 residues. CDR1 and CDR2 (germline): LNHDA, SQIVND (reference sequence). Trimming took 5 bases from V and 1 from J, leaving 6 bases between them.

This sequence joins TRBV19 and TRBJ2-1, with TRBD2 matching over 11 bases. With V trimmed by 5 bases and J by 11 bases, 14 bases remained unmatched. The CDR3 runs to 16 residues. CDR1 is LNHDA, CDR2 SQIVND, per germline (reference sequence). The CDR3 sequence is CASSPPGASGGRQQFF. The CDR3 DNA sequence: TGTGCCAGTAGTCCTCCGGGGGCTAGCGGGGGGCGCCAGCAGTTCTTC.

V is TRBV4-2 and J is TRBJ2-7; D tentatively reads TRBD1 or TRBD2 (7 bases each). The CDR3 sequence is 17 residues long. Germline V gene lookup returns CDR1 LGHNA and CDR2 YNFKEQ. Between the trimmed V and J ends, which lost 3 bases and 0 bases, there was a span of 18 bases. The CDR3 region has the DNA TGTGCCAGCAGCCACCCCCGACAGGGCGGGAGCTCCTACGAGCAGTACTTC. Translation: CASSHPRQGGSSYEQYF.

This chain links TRBV5-6 with TRBJ1-5, with TRBD1 as a possible D gene (6 bases). Trimming removed 3 bases at V and 5 bases at J, with 12 bases between. The CDR3 is 14 residues long. The germline gives CDR1 SGHDT, CDR2 YYEEEE. The CDR3 DNA sequence: TGTGCCAGCAGCTCCCGGGACACCTATCAGCCCCAGCATTTT. Protein product: CASSSRDTYQPQHF.

This chain links TRBV7-9 with TRBJ1-2, with D possibly TRBD1 on 6 matching bases. The CDR3 has 16 amino acids. The germline V gene encodes CDR1 SEHNR and CDR2 FQNEAQ (reference sequence). The ends were cut back, 5 bases at V and 4 bases at J, with 20 bases in the middle. The CDR3 is CASSPEGGQGGYGYTF. The CDR3 region has the DNA TGTGCCAGCAGCCCCGAAGGGGGGCAGGGCGGCTATGGCTACACCTTC.

This clone was observed a handful of times. The chain has TRBV14 and TRBJ1-3; D gene uncertain. V was cut by 4 bases and J by 4 bases, with 8 bases left in between. Germline V gene lookup returns CDR1 SGHDN and CDR2 FVKESK. There are 13 residues in the CDR3. The DNA for the CDR3 is TGTGCCAGCAGCCCCATCGGGGGAAACACCATATATTTT. Amino acids: CASSPIGGNTIYF. Full variable domain (outside the CDR3, taken from reference TRBV14 and TRBJ1-3): EAGVTQFPSHSVIEKGQTVTLRCDPISGHDNLYWYRRVMGKEIKFLLHFVKESKQDESGMPNNRFLAERTGGTYSTLKVQPAELEDSGVYFCASSPIGGNTIYFGEGSWLTVV.

The V call is TRBV27, the J call TRBJ1-6; no firm D call. V was trimmed by 2 bases and J by 2 bases, leaving 7 bases between them. Germline values: CDR1 MNHEY, CDR2 SMNVEV (reference sequence). This CDR3 comprises 15 residues. CDR3: CASSLEVAYNSPLHF. CDR3 nucleotides: TGTGCCAGCAGTTTAGAGGTAGCCTATAATTCACCCCTCCACTTT.

The J gene is TRBJ1-6, the V gene TRBV7-8; unclear D gene. This CDR3 contains 16 residues. The V end was cut by 5 bases, the J end by 2 bases, with 13 bases between. Germline V gene data show CDR1 as SGHVS and CDR2 as FQNEAQ. CDR3 nucleotides: TGTGCCAGCAGCCGCTCACGGCAGGCCTATAATTCACCCCTCCACTTT. Translation: CASSRSRQAYNSPLHF.

This chain links TRBV7-6 with TRBJ2-7; no definite D call. This CDR3 comprises 12 residues. Deletions cut 1 base from V and 6 bases from J, with 7 bases between. The germline gives CDR1 SGHVS, CDR2 FNYEAQ. The CDR3 nucleotides read TGTGCCAGCAGCTTAGATTGGACCGAGCAGTACTTC. This encodes CASSLDWTEQYF.

This chain connects TRBV6-5 to TRBJ2-3; 9 bases fit TRBD1. Germline lookup yields CDR1 MNHEY and CDR2 SVGAGI. This CDR3 is 16 amino acids long. The V gene end was trimmed by 2 bases and the J gene end by 0 bases; junction bases not matched to a gene: 3. This CDR3 reads CASSYRQGESTDTQYF. The DNA for the CDR3 is TGTGCCAGCAGTTACCGACAGGGGGAAAGCACAGATACGCAGTATTTT.

The chain has TRBV5-4 and TRBJ2-1, with 7 bases matching TRBD1. Trimming took 3 bases from V and 4 from J; bases not matched to a gene: 7. From germline, CDR1 is SGHNT and CDR2 YYREEE (reference sequence). The CDR3 is 15 amino acids. The CDR3 reads CASSSPGQFYNEQFF. CDR3 in DNA: TGTGCCAGCAGCTCACCGGGACAGTTTTACAATGAGCAGTTCTTC.

This clone showed up just once. The same CDR3 also results from other DNA sequences found in this sample. This chain connects TRBV7-2 to TRBJ1-3; D is unclear. This CDR3 is built from 14 residues. Germline-derived CDR1 and CDR2 are SGHTA and FQGNSA. V lost 1 base and J 2 bases, leaving 6 bases between the germline ends. CDR3 bases: TGTGCCAGCAGCTTAGTAGCACCTGGAAACACCATATATTTT. Translated: CASSLVAPGNTIYF.

The chain carries TRBV18 and TRBJ2-3; D is ambiguous. The CDR3 has 15 residues. CDR1 is KGHSH and CDR2 is LQKENI in the germline V gene. Deletions cut 2 bases from V and 2 bases from J, with 11 bases between. The CDR3 coding sequence is TGTGCCAGCTCACCAAAGTCAAGGGACACAGATACGCAGTATTTT. The encoded protein is CASSPKSRDTDTQYF. Using reference TRBV18 and TRBJ2-3 for the parts outside the CDR3, the full variable domain is NAGVMQNPRHLVRRRGQEARLRCSPMKGHSHVYWYRQLPEEGLKFMVYLQKENIIDESGMPKERFSAEFPKEGPSILRIQQVVRGDSAAYFCASSPKSRDTDTQYFGPGTRLTVL.

V is TRBV3-1 (or the pseudogene TRBV3-2) and J is TRBJ2-4; D remains ambiguous. V was cut by 0 bases and J by 4 bases, with 10 bases left in between. Looked up from germline, CDR1 is LGHDT and CDR2 is YNNKEL (reference sequence). The CDR3 spans 15 residues. The CDR3 sequence is CASSQDFHSKNIQYF. The CDR3 coding sequence is TGTGCCAGCAGCCAAGATTTTCACAGTAAAAACATTCAGTACTTC.

In its sample, this clone was seen once. This chain joins TRBV19 and TRBJ2-1; TRBD1 agrees at 10 bases. Trimming removed 1 base from V and 4 bases from J; junction bases left unmatched: 1. The CDR3 runs 15 residues. CDR1 LNHDA and CDR2 SQIVND come from the germline V gene (reference sequence). The CDR3 region is CASSIADRGYNEQFF. DNA for the CDR3: TGTGCCAGTAGTATAGCGGACAGGGGGTACAATGAGCAGTTCTTC.

The chain employs TRBV5-1 and TRBJ2-7; 8 bases fit TRBD2. The CDR3 is made up of 14 amino acids. CDR1 and CDR2 from the germline V gene are SGHRS and YFSETQ. V lost 0 bases, J lost 1 base, and 0 bases stayed unmatched. The CDR3: CASSLGLASYEQYV. In nucleotides, the CDR3 is TGCGCCAGCAGCTTGGGACTAGCGTCCTACGAGCAGTACGTC.

This clone was seen a single time. In nucleotides, the CDR3 is TGCGCCAGCAGCTTGGTGCAACTAGCGGGGGTAGATACGCAGTATTTT. It yields the protein CASSLVQLAGVDTQYF. The chain joins TRBV5-1 to TRBJ2-3; TRBD2 matches 11 bases. This CDR3 region has 16 residues. Losses at the gene ends were 0 bases for V and 5 bases for J; bases not matched to a gene: 5. Germline V gives CDR1 SGHRS, CDR2 YFSETQ.

V and J are TRBV12-3 or TRBV12-4 and TRBJ1-1, with unresolved D. The CDR3 has 13 amino acids. The germline V and J ends were trimmed by 6 bases and 1 base, with 9 bases remaining between them. This chain's CDR3 is CASRIAQNTEAFF. The CDR3 coding sequence is TGTGCCAGCAGAATCGCCCAGAACACTGAAGCTTTCTTT.

This clone was found a few times. The chain recombines TRBV28 with TRBJ1-1; D gene uncertain. The CDR3 has 12 amino acids. Trimming cost V 7 bases and J 1 base, with 7 bases left between them. Germline assignment: CDR1 MDHEN and CDR2 SYDVKM. The CDR3 here is CASTGPNTEAFF. The CDR3 DNA is TGTGCCAGCACCGGCCCGAACACTGAAGCTTTCTTT.

V gene TRBV4-1 combines with J gene TRBJ1-5, with no clear D. V lost 4 bases and J lost 1, with 11 bases in between. The length of the CDR3 is 15 residues. In germline, CDR1 is MGHRA, CDR2 YSYEKL. The CDR3 spells CASSLSSPSNQPQHF. The CDR3 coding sequence is TGCGCCAGCAGCCTAAGCTCACCCAGCAATCAGCCCCAGCATTTT.